Included here is one T cell receptor beta chain sequence, with context. The antigen is undetermined. Clones were read by immunoSEQ multiplex PCR, and TCRdb kept only the in-frame ones, dropping some. The table records about 200,000 clones, approximately 68% of them present only once. Trimming at V came to 5 bases and at J to 3 bases, leaving 7 bases not matched to a gene. From germline, CDR1 is SGHAT and CDR2 FQNNGV. The CDR3 has 14 amino acids. These data come from a study of cytotoxic CD8 clonotypes in ibrutinib-treated CLL. Notes on the study in general: Clonality rose at ibrutinib response and fell back toward baseline at progression.

The chain has TRBV11-2 and TRBJ2-7; 7 positions agree with TRBD2. The sample here was PBMCs, taken after 24 months of ibrutinib treatment. The receptor comes from a human donor with chronic lymphocytic leukemia. CDR3 DNA sequence: TGTGCCAGCAGCCCTTTCGGCGGGGGCTACGAGCAGTACTTC. Translated: CASSPFGGGYEQYF. Together with reference TRBV11-2 and TRBJ2-7, the CDR3 gives the full variable domain: EAGVAQSPRYKIIEKRQSVAFWCNPISGHATLYWYQQILGQGPKLLIQFQNNGVVDDSQLPKDRFSAERLKGVDSTLKIQPAKLEDSAVYLCASSPFGGGYEQYFGPGTRLTVT.